The clone carrying this TCR beta chain occurred a few times. Its antigen is undetermined. The sample belongs to a study of metastatic and nonmetastatic thyroid tumors. In the original processing: Building a distant-metastasis classifier for papillary thyroid cancer drew on CDR3 differences across clinicopathological groups. TCRdb called clones again from the PCR reads with MiXCR. TCRdb's processing, not the study's, gives the V and J calls here. This table has about 13,000 clones, approximately 33% appearing once. Findings of the study overall: Patients with malignant thyroid tumors reportedly had significantly higher TCR beta diversity than those with benign nodules, in blood and tumor.

Until they underwent thyroid surgery, no patient had received any treatment. V lost 6 bases and J 3 bases, leaving 3 bases between the germline ends. CDR1 is SNHLY, CDR2 FYNNEI, per germline. This CDR3 is 10 amino acids long. The V and J genes are TRBV2 and TRBJ2-7, with D unclear. Sequenced: tumor tissue. The source of this sequence is a male donor with papillary thyroid cancer or a benign thyroid nodule (not recorded which). Some clones in this sample may be carry-over from other donors' samples. CDR3 coding DNA: TGTGCCAGCAGCAACTACGAGCAGTACTTC. It translates to CASSNYEQYF.